This TCR beta chain came from a study of CD8 T cells in ankylosing spondylitis. Library preparation for TCR beta used quantitative 5'-RACE with molecular barcodes. MiXCR, applied by TCRdb to the 5' RACE reads, yields one record per CDR3 protein. The top ten hold around 5.1% of the sample, which has 200,000 to 250,000 distinct CDR3 sequences, under 8.5% seen once. This clonotype showed up many times. Its antigen is unidentified. Trimming removed 3 bases from V and 8 bases from J, with 11 bases in between. CDR1 and CDR2 from the germline V gene are SGHRS and YFSETQ. This CDR3 is built from 13 residues. Study-level results: Prior literature has documented some motif variants in synovial fluid and blood from reactive arthritis. Relatively scarce in peripheral blood, disease-linked clones were CD8+. Within matched ankylosing spondylitis synovial fluid, disease-linked clones were reportedly significantly enriched.

The TCR comes from a female donor with ankylosing spondylitis or in good health (not recorded which). Input material: blood, either unsorted or a sorted T cell fraction (not recorded which). This rearrangement joins TRBV5-1 to TRBJ1-4; possible D gene TRBD1, 5 bases. Written as DNA, the CDR3 is TGCGCCAGCAGCTGGGAAGGGGAAGAAAAACTGTTTTTT. This translates into CASSWEGEEKLFF.